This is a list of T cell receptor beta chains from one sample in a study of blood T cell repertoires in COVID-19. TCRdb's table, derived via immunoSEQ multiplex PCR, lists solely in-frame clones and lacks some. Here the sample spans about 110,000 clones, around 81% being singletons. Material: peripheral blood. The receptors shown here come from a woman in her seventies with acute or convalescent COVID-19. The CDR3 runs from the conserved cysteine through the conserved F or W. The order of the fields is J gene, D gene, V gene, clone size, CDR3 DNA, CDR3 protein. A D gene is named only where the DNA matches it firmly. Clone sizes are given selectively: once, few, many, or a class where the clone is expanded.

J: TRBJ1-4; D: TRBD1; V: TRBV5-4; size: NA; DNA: TGTGCCAGCAGCGGGGGACAGGGGGCTCGGGAAAAACTGTTTTTT; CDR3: CASSGGQGAREKLFF
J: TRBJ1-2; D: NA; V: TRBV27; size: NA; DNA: TGTGCCAGCAGTTTTGCGGGAGCCTATGGCTACACCTTC; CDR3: CASSFAGAYGYTF
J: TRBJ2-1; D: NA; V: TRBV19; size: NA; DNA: TGTGCCAGTAGTGCGCTTCGTCGGGGGATTTCCTACAATGAGCAGTTCTTC; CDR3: CASSALRRGISYNEQFF
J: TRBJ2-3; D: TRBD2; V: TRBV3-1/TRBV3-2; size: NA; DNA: TGTGCCAGCAGCCCCCTTAGCGGGATTAGCACAGATACGCAGTATTTT; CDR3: CASSPLSGISTDTQYF
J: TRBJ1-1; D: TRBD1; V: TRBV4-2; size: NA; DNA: TGTGCCAGCAGCCAAGCAGGACAGGGCGACACTGAAGCTTTCTTT; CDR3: CASSQAGQGDTEAFF
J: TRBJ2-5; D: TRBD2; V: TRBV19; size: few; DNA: TGTGCCAGTGCGACTAGCGGGGGGTTCCAAGAGACCCAGTACTTC; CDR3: CASATSGGFQETQYF
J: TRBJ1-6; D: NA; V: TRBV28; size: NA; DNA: TGTGCCAGCAGTTTGAGCTCACCCCTCCACTTT; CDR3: CASSLSSPLHF
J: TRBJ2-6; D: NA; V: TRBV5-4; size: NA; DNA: TGTGCCAGCAGAAAGGACACGTTCTCTGGGGCCAACGTCCTGACTTTC; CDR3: CASRKDTFSGANVLTF
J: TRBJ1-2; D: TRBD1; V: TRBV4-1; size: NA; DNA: TGCGCCAGCAGCCACCTTGGGCGCGGGACAGGGGGCTATGGCTACACCTTC; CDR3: CASSHLGRGTGGYGYTF
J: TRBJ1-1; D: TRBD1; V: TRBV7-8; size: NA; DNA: TGTGCCAGCAGCGTGTACAGGGGTCGCACTGAAGCTTTCTTT; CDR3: CASSVYRGRTEAFF
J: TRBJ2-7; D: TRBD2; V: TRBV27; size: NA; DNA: TGTGCCAGCACAGCCCCGGGACTAGTTTACGAGCAGTACTTC; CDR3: CASTAPGLVYEQYF
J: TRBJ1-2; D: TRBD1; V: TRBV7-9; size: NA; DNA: TGTGCCAGCAGCACCCGGGACAGGGACGCCGTCCGCTATGGCTACACCTTC; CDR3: CASSTRDRDAVRYGYTF
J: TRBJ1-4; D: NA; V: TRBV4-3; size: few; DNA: TGCGCCAGCAGCCAAGTACAGAGGGCAACTAATGAAAAACTGTTTTTT; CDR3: CASSQVQRATNEKLFF
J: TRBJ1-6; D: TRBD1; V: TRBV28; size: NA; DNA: TGTGCCAGCAGTTTCTGGGATGACAGGGGTGGTTCACCCCTCCACTTT; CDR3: CASSFWDDRGGSPLHF
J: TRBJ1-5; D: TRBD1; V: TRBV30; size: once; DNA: TGTGCCTGGAGTCCTACAGGGGATTTAAGCCAGCCCCAGCATTTT; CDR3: CAWSPTGDLSQPQHF
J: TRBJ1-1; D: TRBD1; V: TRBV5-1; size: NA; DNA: TGCGCCAGCAGCGAGGGACAGGGGGAAGCTTTCTTT; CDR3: CASSEGQGEAFF
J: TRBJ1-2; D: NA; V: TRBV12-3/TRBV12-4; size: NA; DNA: TGTGCCAGCAGTTCAGTTAACTATGGCTACACCTTC; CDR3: CASSSVNYGYTF
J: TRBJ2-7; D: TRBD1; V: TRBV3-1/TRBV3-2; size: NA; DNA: TGTGCCAGCAGCCAAGGACAGGGGGGATCTTACGAGCAGTACTTC; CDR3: CASSQGQGGSYEQYF
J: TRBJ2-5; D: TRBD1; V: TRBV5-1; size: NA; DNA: TGCGCCAGCAGCTCCTCGGGACAGCAAGAGACCCAGTACTTC; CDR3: CASSSSGQQETQYF
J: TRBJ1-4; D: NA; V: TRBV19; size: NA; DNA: TGTGCCAGTAGTATAACAACGAAGACTAATGAAAAACTGTTTTTT; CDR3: CASSITTKTNEKLFF
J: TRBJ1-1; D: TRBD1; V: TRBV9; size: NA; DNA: TGTGCCAGCAGCGCAGGGACAGCCACTGAAGCTTTCTTT; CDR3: CASSAGTATEAFF
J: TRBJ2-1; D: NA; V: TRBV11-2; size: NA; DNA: TGTGCCAGCAGCTTAGTGAGCCCTTACGGTGAGCAGTTCTTC; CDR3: CASSLVSPYGEQFF
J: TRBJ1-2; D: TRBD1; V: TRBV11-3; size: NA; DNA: TGTGCCAGCCGGACGAACAGGGGGCGCACCCATTATGGCTACACCTTC; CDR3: CASRTNRGRTHYGYTF
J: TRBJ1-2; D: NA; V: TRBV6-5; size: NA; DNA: TGTGCCAGCAGTTACACCCTCGCCCCGGGAGGGAATGGCTACACCTTC; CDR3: CASSYTLAPGGNGYTF
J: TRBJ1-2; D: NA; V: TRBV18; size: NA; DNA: TGTGCCAGCTCACCTTACGCACTTGAAACTAACTATGGCTACACCTTC; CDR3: CASSPYALETNYGYTF
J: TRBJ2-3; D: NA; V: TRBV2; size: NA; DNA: TGTGCCAGCACCCCCAGGGCCACAGATACGCAGTATTTT; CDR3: CASTPRATDTQYF
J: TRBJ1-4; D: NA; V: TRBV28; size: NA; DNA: TGTGCCAGCAGCAGCCCGGGCCTCGGAGGGGAAAAACTGTTTTTT; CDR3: CASSSPGLGGEKLFF
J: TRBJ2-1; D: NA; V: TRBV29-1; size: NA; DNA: TGCAGCGTTAAGGGGGGACAGTTGCATCAGCAGTTCTTC; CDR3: CSVKGGQLHQQFF
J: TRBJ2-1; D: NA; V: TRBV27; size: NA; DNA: TGTGCCAGCAGCCAAGGGGACTCCTTGTCCTACAATGAGCAGTTCTTC; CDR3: CASSQGDSLSYNEQFF
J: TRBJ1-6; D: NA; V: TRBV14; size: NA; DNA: TGTGCCAGCTTGATCCGGGACAAGGGGTCCTATAATTCACCCCTCCACTTT; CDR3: CASLIRDKGSYNSPLHF
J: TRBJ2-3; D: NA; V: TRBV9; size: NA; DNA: TGTGCCAGCAGCGTATCAGAGGGGGGGCCTACAGATACGCAGTATTTT; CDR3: CASSVSEGGPTDTQYF
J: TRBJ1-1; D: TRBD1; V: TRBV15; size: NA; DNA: TGTGCCACCAGCAACCGACAGGGAGGAACTGAAGCTTTCTTT; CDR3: CATSNRQGGTEAFF
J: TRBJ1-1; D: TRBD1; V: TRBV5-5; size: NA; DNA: TGTGCCAGCGACCGACAGGGGAGTAAGCACACTGAAGCTTTCTTT; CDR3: CASDRQGSKHTEAFF
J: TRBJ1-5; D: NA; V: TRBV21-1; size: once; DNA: TGTGCCAGCAGCAAGAACAGGGGCGTCGGTCAGCCCCAGCATTTT; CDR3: CASSKNRGVGQPQHF
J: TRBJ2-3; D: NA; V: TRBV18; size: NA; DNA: TGTGCCAGCTCACCTACTCAGGGGAGGGCAGATACGCAGTATTTT; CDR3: CASSPTQGRADTQYF
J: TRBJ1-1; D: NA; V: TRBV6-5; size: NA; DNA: TGTGCCAGCAGCTCTGTCAACACTGAAGCTTTCTTT; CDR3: CASSSVNTEAFF
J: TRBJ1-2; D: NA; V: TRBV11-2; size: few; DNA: TGTGCCAGCAGCCCCAATACCGGGGTGAATGGCTACACCTTC; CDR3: CASSPNTGVNGYTF
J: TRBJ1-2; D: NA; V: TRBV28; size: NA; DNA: TGTGCCAGCAGTTCCCCGCTCGGGGGGGTCGGCTATGGCTACACCTTC; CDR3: CASSSPLGGVGYGYTF
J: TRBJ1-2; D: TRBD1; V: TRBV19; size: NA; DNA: TGTGCCAGTAGTATAGATATGTCACCAGGGGGAATGCGCTACACCTTC; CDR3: CASSIDMSPGGMRYTF
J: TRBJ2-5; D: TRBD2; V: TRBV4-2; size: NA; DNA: TGTGCCAGCAGCCAAGACCCTGGCGGGGGAGAGACCCAGTACTTC; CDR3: CASSQDPGGGETQYF
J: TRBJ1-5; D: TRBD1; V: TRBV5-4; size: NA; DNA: TGTGCCAGCAGCCGGGGACAGGGCTCAAATCAGCCCCAGCATTTT; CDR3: CASSRGQGSNQPQHF
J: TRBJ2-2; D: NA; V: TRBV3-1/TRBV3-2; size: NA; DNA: TGTGCCAGCAGCAACCGGGACACAGACACCGGGGAGCTGTTTTTT; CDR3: CASSNRDTDTGELFF
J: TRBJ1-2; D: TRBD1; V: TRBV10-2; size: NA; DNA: TGCGCCAGCAGCCCGGGACAGGACTATGGCTACACCTTC; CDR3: CASSPGQDYGYTF
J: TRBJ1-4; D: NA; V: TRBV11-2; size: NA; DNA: TGTGCCAGCAGCTCGCGGACAGCTGCAACTAATGAAAAACTGTTTTTT; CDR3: CASSSRTAATNEKLFF
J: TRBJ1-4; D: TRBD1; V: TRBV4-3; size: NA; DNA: TGCGCCAGCAGCCTCAGACAGGGTGGTGAAAAACTGTTTTTT; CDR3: CASSLRQGGEKLFF
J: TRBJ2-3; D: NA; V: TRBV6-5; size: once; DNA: TGTGCCAGCAGAATACGTGTGGAGCCGGGAGATACGCAGTATTTT; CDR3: CASRIRVEPGDTQYF
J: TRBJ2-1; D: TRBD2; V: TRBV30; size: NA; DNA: TGTGCCTGGAGTGTACGGTTAGCGGGTTACAATGAGCAGTTCTTC; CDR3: CAWSVRLAGYNEQFF
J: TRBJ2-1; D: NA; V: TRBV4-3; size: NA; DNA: TGCGCCAGCAGCCAAGATCCGGCGGGTTACTCCTACAATGAGCAGTTCTTC; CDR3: CASSQDPAGYSYNEQFF
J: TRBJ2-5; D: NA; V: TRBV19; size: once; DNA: TGTGCCAGTAGTTCCTCCGGGAGTGGGACCCAGTACTTC; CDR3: CASSSSGSGTQYF
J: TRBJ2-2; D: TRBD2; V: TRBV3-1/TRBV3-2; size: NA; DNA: TGTGCCAGCAGCCATCTAGCGGTCACCGGGGAGCTGTTTTTT; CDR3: CASSHLAVTGELFF
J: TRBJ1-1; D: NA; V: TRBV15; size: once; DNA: TGTGCCACCAGCAACGGGGAGATAGGCACTGAAGCTTTCTTT; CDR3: CATSNGEIGTEAFF
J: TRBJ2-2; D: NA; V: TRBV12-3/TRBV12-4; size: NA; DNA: TGTGCCAGCAGAAACAGGGCGTCCGGGGAGCTGTTTTTT; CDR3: CASRNRASGELFF
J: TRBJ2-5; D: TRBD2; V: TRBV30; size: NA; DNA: TGTGCCTGGAGTGTACGAGTTAGCGGGCTCCAAGAGACCCAGTACTTC; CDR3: CAWSVRVSGLQETQYF
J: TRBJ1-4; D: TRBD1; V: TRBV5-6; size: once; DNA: TGTGCCAGCAGCCGCCGGGCAGGGGGGCTTAATGAAAAACTGTTTTTT; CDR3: CASSRRAGGLNEKLFF